The 28 T cell receptor beta chains below all came from one sample that was sequenced in a study of blood T cell repertoires in COVID-19. Repertoires were generated with immunoSEQ multiplex PCR, while TCRdb's copy carries only in-frame clones and drops some. The sample includes 250,000 or so clones, approximately 89% of them seen just once. Material: PBMCs or T cells enriched from blood (not recorded which). These receptors were collected from a man between 35 and 55 years old who had been exposed to COVID-19.

This clone was recorded a few times. V is TRBV11-3 and J is TRBJ2-1, with 7 bases matching TRBD1. The CDR3 length is 16 residues. Trimming cost V 5 bases and J 1 base; bases outside gene matches: 8. Germline assignment: CDR1 SGHNT and CDR2 YENEEA. This chain's CDR3 is CASSGRQGSSYNEQFF. The CDR3 nucleotides read TGTGCCAGCAGCGGCAGACAGGGTTCATCCTACAATGAGCAGTTCTTC.

The CDR3 nucleotides are TGTGCCAGCAGCTTAGGGACAGGAGGAGGAAAGGAGCAGTACTTC. Its translation is CASSLGTGGGKEQYF. This rearrangement joins TRBV5-4 to TRBJ2-7; 8 bases are a match to TRBD1. The CDR3 consists of 15 residues. CDR1 is SGHNT, CDR2 YYREEE, per germline (reference sequence). Unmatched junction bases numbered 11, after V lost 2 bases and J lost 7 bases.

The chain links TRBV2 to TRBJ1-5; 8 positions agree with TRBD1. There are 18 residues in the CDR3. V was clipped by 6 bases and J by 0 bases; unmatched bases: 13. Per the germline V gene, CDR1 is SNHLY and CDR2 is FYNNEI. CDR3 sequence reads: CASREDRDGFYSNQPQHF. In DNA form, the CDR3 reads TGTGCCAGCAGGGAGGACAGGGACGGCTTTTATAGCAATCAGCCCCAGCATTTT.

V is TRBV28 and J is TRBJ1-5; 10 bases are shared with TRBD1. Germline V gene data show CDR1 as MDHEN and CDR2 as SYDVKM. This CDR3 contains 16 residues. The ends lost 4 bases at V and 7 bases at J; junction bases unmatched: 10. CDR3 nucleotides: TGTGCCAGCAGTTCTTCCCCGGGACAGGGGCGGCAGCCCCAGCATTTT. This codes for CASSSSPGQGRQPQHF. Full variable domain (outside the CDR3, taken from reference TRBV28 and TRBJ1-5): DVKVTQSSRYLVKRTGEKVFLECVQDMDHENMFWYRQDPGLGLRLIYFSYDVKMKEKGDIPEGYSVSREKKERFSLILESASTNQTSMYLCASSSSPGQGRQPQHFGDGTRLSIL.

This clone was counted a single time. An end of the junction does not agree with germline; a read error may underlie this. The gene calls are TRBV30 and TRBJ1-4; D gene uncertain. The CDR3 is 13 residues long. Germline V gene data show CDR1 as GTSNPN and CDR2 as SVGIG (reference sequence). The CDR3 spells CAWSGTGVSSTLF. In nucleotides, the CDR3 is TGTGCCTGGAGTGGCACCGGGGTATCATCGACCCTTTTT.

This clone was observed once. The chain is built from TRBV4-2 and TRBJ1-2; a possible D gene is TRBD1 (6 bases). V lost 0 bases and J lost 4, with 12 bases in between. The V gene's germline CDR1 is LGHNA and CDR2 YNFKEQ. This CDR3 is built from 15 residues. The CDR3 sequence: CASSQDLGQLYGYTF. CDR3 bases: TGTGCCAGCAGCCAAGATCTTGGACAGCTCTATGGCTACACCTTC.

The chain couples TRBV28 to TRBJ1-5; D unclear. Germline V lookup: CDR1 MDHEN, CDR2 SYDVKM. Trimming pared 7 bases from V and 10 bases from J, leaving 23 bases between. The CDR3 contains 15 residues. CDR3 sequence reads: CASITSGSNISPQHF. As DNA, the CDR3 is TGTGCCAGCATTACTTCAGGAAGCAATATCAGCCCCCAGCATTTT. Supplemented by reference TRBV28 and TRBJ1-5, the full variable domain reads DVKVTQSSRYLVKRTGEKVFLECVQDMDHENMFWYRQDPGLGLRLIYFSYDVKMKEKGDIPEGYSVSREKKERFSLILESASTNQTSMYLCASITSGSNISPQHFGDGTRLSIL.

The chain has TRBV9 and TRBJ2-7, with D perhaps TRBD2 (6 bases). CDR1 and CDR2 (germline): SGDLS, YYNGEE. This CDR3 contains 14 residues. V was cut by 4 bases and J by 5 bases, with 16 bases left in between. The CDR3 here is CASSPPTSPHEQYF. The CDR3, as DNA: TGTGCCAGCAGCCCGCCGACTAGTCCCCACGAGCAGTACTTC.

Points on this clone: The identical CDR3 is also encoded by other nucleotide sequences in the sample. The chain recombines TRBV28 with TRBJ2-7, with D perhaps matching TRBD2 (5 bases). Trimming took off 5 bases at V and 1 base at J, with 12 bases between the two ends. Germline lookup yields CDR1 MDHEN and CDR2 SYDVKM. The CDR3 runs 14 residues. CDR3 region: CASSPRTGSYEQYF. DNA of the CDR3: TGTGCCAGCAGTCCGCGGACGGGATCCTACGAGCAGTACTTC.

This rearrangement joins TRBV18 to TRBJ1-2; 8 bases agree with TRBD1. The CDR3 length is 15 residues. Germline-derived CDR1 and CDR2 are KGHSH and LQKENI. V lost 3 bases to trimming and J lost 2 bases; unmatched junction nucleotides: 5. The CDR3: CASSPGQGLNYGYTF. The DNA for the CDR3 is TGTGCCAGCTCACCCGGACAGGGCTTAAACTATGGCTACACCTTC.

V and J are TRBV24-1 and TRBJ1-2; unclear D gene. V lost 4 bases to trimming and J lost 8 bases, with 10 bases between them. The CDR3 spans 12 residues. Germline lookup yields CDR1 KGHDR and CDR2 SFDVKD. CDR3 protein: CATSDGSKGYTF. In DNA, the CDR3 is TGTGCCACCAGTGACGGGTCTAAAGGCTACACCTTC.

The chain links TRBV29-1 to TRBJ2-2; the match to TRBD2 covers 7 bases. V shed 7 bases and J 11 bases; nucleotides not matched to a gene: 16. This CDR3 is 14 amino acids long. Germline CDR1 and CDR2: SQVTM and ANQGSEA. The CDR3 DNA follows: TGCAGCGCCACTACTAGCGTAACGGGAGACGAGCTGTTTTTT. Residues: CSATTSVTGDELFF.

Only one count was recorded for this clone. The chain carries TRBV6-5 and TRBJ2-1; TRBD1 matches at 9 bases. Germline lookup yields CDR1 MNHEY and CDR2 SVGAGI. The CDR3 totals 15 residues. Unmatched junction bases numbered 3, after V lost 4 bases and J lost 2 bases. The CDR3 here is CASSSGQGPYNEQFF. DNA for the CDR3: TGTGCCAGCAGTTCCGGACAGGGGCCCTACAATGAGCAGTTCTTC.

The chain links TRBV18 to TRBJ1-2; TRBD1 agrees at 7 bases. From germline, CDR1 is KGHSH and CDR2 LQKENI. Unmatched junction bases numbered 14, after V lost 2 bases and J lost 2 bases. The CDR3 has 18 amino acids. In DNA form, the CDR3 reads TGTGCCAGCTCACCAGGATTTTTTCCGGGACAGTCGAACTATGGCTACACCTTC. Its translation is CASSPGFFPGQSNYGYTF.

The CDR3 DNA is TGTGCCAGCAGCCGCGTGGGGGGTTCGGGGAACGAGCAGTACTTC. Translated: CASSRVGGSGNEQYF. The rearrangement uses TRBV6-6 and TRBJ2-7; D perhaps matches TRBD2 (6 bases). CDR1 MNHNY and CDR2 SVGAGI come from the germline V gene (reference sequence). This CDR3 contains 15 residues. V lost 6 bases, J lost 5 bases, and 20 bases lay in between.

The V gene is TRBV7-9, the J gene TRBJ1-2, with 8 positions matching TRBD1. Germline assignment: CDR1 SEHNR and CDR2 FQNEAQ (reference sequence). After removal of 4 bases from V and 5 bases from J, the junction contained 12 bases not matched to a gene. The CDR3 is made up of 16 amino acids. Here the CDR3 DNA reads TGTGCCAGCAGCTCGACCACAGGGGGGATTATATATGGCTACACCTTC. Amino acids: CASSSTTGGIIYGYTF.

The chain couples TRBV14 to TRBJ1-2; D possibly corresponds to TRBD1 (6 bases). CDR1 and CDR2 from the germline V gene are SGHDN and FVKESK. With 3 bases removed from V and 8 bases from J, the gap between germline ends came to 16 bases. This CDR3 has 14 amino acids. CDR3 in amino acids: CASSQDSPLWGYTF. The DNA for the CDR3 is TGTGCCAGCAGCCAGGACAGCCCCCTTTGGGGCTACACCTTC.

The rearrangement joins TRBV5-8 to TRBJ2-1; TRBD2 matches 7 bases. The trim removed 4 bases at V and 10 bases at J, leaving 17 bases unmatched. This CDR3 has 16 residues. Germline V gene data show CDR1 as SGHTS and CDR2 as YDEGEE. The CDR3 sequence: CASSRKIAARAGEQFF. The CDR3 DNA follows: TGTGCCAGCAGCCGCAAGATAGCGGCCCGAGCGGGGGAGCAGTTCTTC.

The V and J genes are TRBV12-3 or TRBV12-4 and TRBJ1-1; no definite D call. V was shortened by 3 bases and J by 8 bases, with 7 bases between the two germline ends. The length of the CDR3 is 11 residues. The CDR3 protein is CASSLTREAFF. The CDR3 coding sequence is TGTGCCAGCAGTTTGACCAGGGAAGCTTTCTTT.

This clone was detected only once. The chain combines TRBV5-1 with TRBJ2-7, with TRBD2 matching 8 bases. The CDR3 totals 14 residues. The germline V gene encodes CDR1 SGHRS and CDR2 YFSETQ. The V and J ends lost 2 bases and 3 bases, in that order; junction bases with no gene match: 4. Here the CDR3 DNA reads TGCGCCAGCAGCTTCGGGACTAGTAACTACGAGCAGTACTTC. As protein: CASSFGTSNYEQYF.

The V and J genes are TRBV2 and TRBJ2-7, with D perhaps matching TRBD1 (6 bases). Germline V gene sequence: CDR1 SNHLY, CDR2 FYNNEI. V was cut by 7 bases and J by 5 bases, with 21 bases left in between. The CDR3 has 15 amino acids. The CDR3 DNA follows: TGTGCCAGCACGTGGGACACAGGGTCCCTCAACGAGCAGTACTTC. Protein product: CASTWDTGSLNEQYF.

The chain joins TRBV7-9 to TRBJ1-3; 7 nucleotides agree with TRBD1. J was trimmed by 6 bases and V by 5 bases; bases with no gene match: 7. The CDR3 is 14 amino acids. Germline assignment: CDR1 SEHNR and CDR2 FQNEAQ (reference sequence). CDR3 nucleotides: TGTGCCAGCAGCCCAGGGACAGCTGAAAACACCATATATTTT. This gives the protein CASSPGTAENTIYF. Filled out from reference TRBV7-9 and TRBJ1-3, the complete variable domain reads DTGVSQNPRHKITKRGQNVTFRCDPISEHNRLYWYRQTLGQGPEFLTYFQNEAQLEKSRLLSDRFSAERPKGSFSTLEIQRTEQGDSAMYLCASSPGTAENTIYFGEGSWLTVV.

V is TRBV7-9 and J is TRBJ1-2; 9 bases agree with TRBD1. The germline CDR1 and CDR2 sequences are SEHNR and FQNEAQ (reference sequence). V lost 0 bases and J lost 8; bases outside the gene matches: 7. The CDR3 is 15 amino acids. CDR3 DNA: TGTGCCAGCAGCTTAGCCGGGACAGGGCATTCCGGCTACACCTTC. Translation gives CASSLAGTGHSGYTF.

The CDR3 nucleotides are TGTGCCAGCAGTTTATCACGGAGCAATCAGCCCCAGCATTTT. Protein product: CASSLSRSNQPQHF. V usage is TRBV28 and J usage is TRBJ1-5, with no clear D. Germline V gene sequence: CDR1 MDHEN, CDR2 SYDVKM. CDR3 length equals 14 residues. Trimming shortened V by 1 base and J by 1 base, and 5 bases separated the two germline ends.

CDR3 DNA: TGTGCCAGCAGCGGTCAATTCTATGGCTACACCTTC. It is translated as CASSGQFYGYTF. The chain couples TRBV9 to TRBJ1-2; D remains unclear. Trimming took off 3 bases at V and 4 bases at J, with 7 bases between the two ends. CDR1 SGDLS and CDR2 YYNGEE come from the germline V gene. The CDR3 sequence is 12 residues long.

The chain employs TRBV18 and TRBJ2-7; 9 nucleotides agree with TRBD1. Germline CDR1 and CDR2: KGHSH and LQKENI. The trim removed 3 bases at V and 2 bases at J, leaving 8 bases unmatched. The CDR3 length is 16 residues. The CDR3 is CASSPALGQGTYEQYF. DNA for the CDR3: TGTGCCAGCTCACCGGCCTTGGGACAGGGCACCTACGAGCAGTACTTC.

The genes are TRBV19 and TRBJ1-5; possibly TRBD1 for D (6 bases). Trimming removed 4 bases from V and 5 bases from J, with 12 bases in between. CDR1 and CDR2 from the germline V gene are LNHDA and SQIVND (reference sequence). The CDR3 totals 14 residues. CDR3 loop: CASSTTGFYQPQHF. The CDR3 nucleotides are TGTGCCAGTAGTACCACAGGGTTTTATCAGCCCCAGCATTTT.

The gene calls are TRBV25-1 and TRBJ1-1, with D perhaps matching TRBD1 (5 bases). The CDR3 is 14 amino acids. Trimming took off 3 bases at V and 1 base at J, with 9 bases between the two ends. The germline V gene has CDR1 MGHDK and CDR2 SYGVNS. CDR3 bases: TGTGCCAGCAGTGAGATTACAGGGAACACTGAAGCTTTCTTT. Protein sequence: CASSEITGNTEAFF.